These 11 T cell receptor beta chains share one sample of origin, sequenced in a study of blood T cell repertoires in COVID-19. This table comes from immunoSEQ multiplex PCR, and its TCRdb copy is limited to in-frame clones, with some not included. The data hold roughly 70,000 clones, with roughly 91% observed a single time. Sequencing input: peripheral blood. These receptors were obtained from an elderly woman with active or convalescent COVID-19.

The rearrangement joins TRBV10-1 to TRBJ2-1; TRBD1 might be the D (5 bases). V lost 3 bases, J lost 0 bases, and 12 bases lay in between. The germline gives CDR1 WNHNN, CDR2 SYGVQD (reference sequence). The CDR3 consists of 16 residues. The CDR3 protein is CASSDRAQGSYNEQFF. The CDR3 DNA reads TGCGCCAGCAGTGACAGGGCCCAAGGCTCCTACAATGAGCAGTTCTTC.

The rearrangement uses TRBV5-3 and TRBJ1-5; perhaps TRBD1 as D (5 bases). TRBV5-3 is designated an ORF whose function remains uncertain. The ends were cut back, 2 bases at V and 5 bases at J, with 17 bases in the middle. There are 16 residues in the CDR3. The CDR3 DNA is TGTGCCAGAAGCTTTGTTGGGGCCGGGCAACATCAGCCCCAGCATTTT. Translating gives CARSFVGAGQHQPQHF.

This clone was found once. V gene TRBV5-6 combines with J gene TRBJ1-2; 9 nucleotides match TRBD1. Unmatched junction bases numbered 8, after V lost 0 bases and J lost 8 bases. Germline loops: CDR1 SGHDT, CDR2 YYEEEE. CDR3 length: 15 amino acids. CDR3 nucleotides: TGTGCCAGCAGCTTGGTTAGCCACAGGGGGCGAGGCTACACCTTC. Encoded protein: CASSLVSHRGRGYTF.

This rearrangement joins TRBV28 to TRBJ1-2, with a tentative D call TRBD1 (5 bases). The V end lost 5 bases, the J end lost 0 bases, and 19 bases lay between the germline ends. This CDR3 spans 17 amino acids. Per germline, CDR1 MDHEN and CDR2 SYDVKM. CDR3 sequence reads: CASSQPPDSSANYGYTF. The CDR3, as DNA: TGTGCCAGCAGTCAGCCGCCAGACAGTTCAGCTAACTATGGCTACACCTTC.

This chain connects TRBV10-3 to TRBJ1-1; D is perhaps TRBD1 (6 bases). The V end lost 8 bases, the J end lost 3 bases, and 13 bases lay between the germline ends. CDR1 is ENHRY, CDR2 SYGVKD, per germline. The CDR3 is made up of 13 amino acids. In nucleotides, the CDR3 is TGTGCCATCCAAGGGGGGGCGTACACTGAAGCTTTCTTT. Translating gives CAIQGGAYTEAFF.

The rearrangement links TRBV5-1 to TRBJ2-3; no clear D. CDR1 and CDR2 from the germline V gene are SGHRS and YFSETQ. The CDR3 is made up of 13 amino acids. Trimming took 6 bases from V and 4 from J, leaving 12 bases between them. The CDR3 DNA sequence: TGCGCCAGCAATCACTATGTAGCAGATACGCAGTATTTT. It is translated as CASNHYVADTQYF.

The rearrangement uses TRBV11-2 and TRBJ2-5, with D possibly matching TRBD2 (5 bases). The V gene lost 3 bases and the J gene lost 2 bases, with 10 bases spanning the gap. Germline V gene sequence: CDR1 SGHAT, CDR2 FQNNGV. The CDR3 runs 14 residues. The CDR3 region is CASSFFGEQETQYF. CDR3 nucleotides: TGTGCCAGCAGCTTTTTCGGGGAGCAAGAGACCCAGTACTTC.

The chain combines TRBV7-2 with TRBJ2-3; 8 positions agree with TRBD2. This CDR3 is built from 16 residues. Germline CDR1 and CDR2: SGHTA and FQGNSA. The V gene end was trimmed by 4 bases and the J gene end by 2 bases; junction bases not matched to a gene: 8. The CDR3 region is CASSSTTSGSTDTQYF. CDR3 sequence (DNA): TGTGCCAGCAGCTCAACCACTAGCGGATCCACAGATACGCAGTATTTT.

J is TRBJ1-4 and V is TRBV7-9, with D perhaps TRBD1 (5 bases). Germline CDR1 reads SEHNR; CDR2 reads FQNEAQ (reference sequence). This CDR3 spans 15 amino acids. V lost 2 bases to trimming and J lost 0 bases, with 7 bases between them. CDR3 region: CASSLRQPTNEKLFF. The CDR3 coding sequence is TGTGCCAGCAGCTTAAGACAGCCAACTAATGAAAAACTGTTTTTT. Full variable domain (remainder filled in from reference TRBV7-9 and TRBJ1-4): DTGVSQNPRHKITKRGQNVTFRCDPISEHNRLYWYRQTLGQGPEFLTYFQNEAQLEKSRLLSDRFSAERPKGSFSTLEIQRTEQGDSAMYLCASSLRQPTNEKLFFGSGTQLSVL.

CDR3 region: CASSILTVSGETQYF. The CDR3 DNA reads as TGTGCCAGTAGTATTCTAACGGTTTCCGGGGAGACCCAGTACTTC. The chain recombines TRBV19 with TRBJ2-5; D is ambiguous. Between the trimmed V and J ends, which lost 3 bases and 5 bases, there was a span of 16 bases. Germline assignment: CDR1 LNHDA and CDR2 SQIVND (reference sequence). The CDR3 totals 15 residues.

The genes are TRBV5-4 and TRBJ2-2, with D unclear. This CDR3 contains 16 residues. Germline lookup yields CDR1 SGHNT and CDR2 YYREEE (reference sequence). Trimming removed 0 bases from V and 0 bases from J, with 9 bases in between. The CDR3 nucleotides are TGTGCCAGCAGCTTGGATGGAGTCACGAACACCGGGGAGCTGTTTTTT. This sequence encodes CASSLDGVTNTGELFF. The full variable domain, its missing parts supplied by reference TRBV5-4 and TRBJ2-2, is ETGVTQSPTHLIKTRGQQVTLRCSSQSGHNTVSWYQQALGQGPQFIFQYYREEENGRGNFPPRFSGLQFPNYSSELNVNALELDDSALYLCASSLDGVTNTGELFFGEGSRLTVL.